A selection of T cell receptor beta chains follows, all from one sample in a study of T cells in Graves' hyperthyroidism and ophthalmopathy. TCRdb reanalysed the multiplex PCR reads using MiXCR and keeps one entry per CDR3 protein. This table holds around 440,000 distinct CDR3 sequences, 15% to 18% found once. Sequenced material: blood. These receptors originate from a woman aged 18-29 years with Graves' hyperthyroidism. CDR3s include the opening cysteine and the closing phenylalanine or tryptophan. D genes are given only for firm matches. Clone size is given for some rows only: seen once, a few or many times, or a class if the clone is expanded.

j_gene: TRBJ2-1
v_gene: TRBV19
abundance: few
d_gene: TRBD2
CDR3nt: TGTGCCAGTAGACTAGCGGGGGTCAATGAGCAGTTCTTC
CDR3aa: CASRLAGVNEQFF

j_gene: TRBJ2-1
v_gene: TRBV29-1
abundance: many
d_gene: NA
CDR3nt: TGCAGCGTGCGGGGAAACACGAATGAGCAGTTCTTC
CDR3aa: CSVRGNTNEQFF

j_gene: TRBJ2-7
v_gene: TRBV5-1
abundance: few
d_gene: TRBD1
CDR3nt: TGCGCCAGCAGCGCTATTCCGACAGGGGCTAACTCCTACGAGCAGTACTTC
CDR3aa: CASSAIPTGANSYEQYF

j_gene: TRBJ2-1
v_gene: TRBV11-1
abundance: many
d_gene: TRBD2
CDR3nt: TGTGCCAGCAGCTTAGTACGCGGGACTAGACACAATGAGCAGTTCTTC
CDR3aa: CASSLVRGTRHNEQFF

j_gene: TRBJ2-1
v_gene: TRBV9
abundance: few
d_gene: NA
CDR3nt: TGTGCCAGCAGCGTAGGTGGGACTCTCTACAATGAGCAGTTCTTC
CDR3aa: CASSVGGTLYNEQFF

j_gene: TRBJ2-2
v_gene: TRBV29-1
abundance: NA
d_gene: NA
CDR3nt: TGCAGCGTTGGAACACCCAACACCGGGGAGCTGTTTTTT
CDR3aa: CSVGTPNTGELFF

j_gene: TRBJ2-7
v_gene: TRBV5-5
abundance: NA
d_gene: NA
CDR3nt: TGTGCCAGCAGCCCGAGCGAGGGCGCCTACGAGCAGTACTTC
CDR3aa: CASSPSEGAYEQYF

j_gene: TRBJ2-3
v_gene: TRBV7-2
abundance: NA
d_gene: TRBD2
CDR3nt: TGTGCCAGCAGCTTAGAACTTGGACTAGCGGGGAGACGGAATACGCAGTATTTT
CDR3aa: CASSLELGLAGRRNTQYF

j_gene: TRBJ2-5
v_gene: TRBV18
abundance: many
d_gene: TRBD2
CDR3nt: TGTGCCAGCTCACCCCAACTAGCGGCCCTACAAGAGACCCAGTACTTC
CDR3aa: CASSPQLAALQETQYF

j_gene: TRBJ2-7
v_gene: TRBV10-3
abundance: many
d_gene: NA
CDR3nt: TGTGCCATCAGTGGACAGGATCCCTCCTACGAGCAGTACTTC
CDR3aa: CAISGQDPSYEQYF

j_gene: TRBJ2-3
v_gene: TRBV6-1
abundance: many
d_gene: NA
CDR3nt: TGTGCCAGCAGTGGGGACTCCCGACCGTTTGATACGCAGTATTTT
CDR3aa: CASSGDSRPFDTQYF

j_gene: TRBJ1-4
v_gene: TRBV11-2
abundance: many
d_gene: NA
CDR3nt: TGTGCCAGCAGCTTAGCGGACCCCCAAGATGAAAAACTGTTTTTT
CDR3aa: CASSLADPQDEKLFF

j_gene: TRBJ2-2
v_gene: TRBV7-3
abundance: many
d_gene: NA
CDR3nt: TGTGCCAGCAGCCCGAGCACCGGGGAGCTGTTTTTT
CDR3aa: CASSPSTGELFF

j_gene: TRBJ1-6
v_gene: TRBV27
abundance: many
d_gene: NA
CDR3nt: TGTGCCAGCAGTAACCTGCAAACGGGAGGTTCACCCCTCCACTTT
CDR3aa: CASSNLQTGGSPLHF

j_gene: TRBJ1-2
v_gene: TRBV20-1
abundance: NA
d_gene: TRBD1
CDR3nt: TGCAGTGCTAGTCAGGGGGAGGGCTATGGCTACACCTTC
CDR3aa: CSASQGEGYGYTF

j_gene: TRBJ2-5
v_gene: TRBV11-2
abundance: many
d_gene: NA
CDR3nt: TGTGCCAGCAGCCGGTACCAAGAGACCCAGTACTTC
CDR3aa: CASSRYQETQYF

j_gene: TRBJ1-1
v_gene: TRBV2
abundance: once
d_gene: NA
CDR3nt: TGTGCCAGCAGTATAAAGAGGAACACTGAAGCTTTCTTT
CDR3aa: CASSIKRNTEAFF

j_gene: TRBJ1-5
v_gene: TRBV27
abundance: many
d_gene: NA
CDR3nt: TGTGCCAGCAGTTTGGCACCTTCTAGCAATCAGCCCCAGCATTTT
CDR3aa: CASSLAPSSNQPQHF

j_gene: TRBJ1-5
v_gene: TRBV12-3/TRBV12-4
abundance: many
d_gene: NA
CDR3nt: TGTGCCAGCAGTGCAGCAGGGAGACAGCCCCAGCATTTT
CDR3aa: CASSAAGRQPQHF

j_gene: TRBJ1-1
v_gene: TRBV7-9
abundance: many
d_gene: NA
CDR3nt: TGTGCCAGCAGCTTAGGGGGTGGAGGGATGACAGCTTTCTTT
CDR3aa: CASSLGGGGMTAFF

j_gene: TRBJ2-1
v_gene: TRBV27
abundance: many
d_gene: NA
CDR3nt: TGTGCCAGCAGTACCCTGACATTTTACTACAATGAGCAGTTCTTC
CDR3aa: CASSTLTFYYNEQFF

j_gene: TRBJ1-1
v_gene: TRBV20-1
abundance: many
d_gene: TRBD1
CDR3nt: TGCAGTGCGGCTCAACAGGGGGAGGGGAGTGAAGCTTTCTTT
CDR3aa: CSAAQQGEGSEAFF

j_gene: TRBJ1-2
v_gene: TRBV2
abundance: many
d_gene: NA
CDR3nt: TGTGCCAGCCGACAGGAGACCTATGGCTACACCTTC
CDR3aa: CASRQETYGYTF

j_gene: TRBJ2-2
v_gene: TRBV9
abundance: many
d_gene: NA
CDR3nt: TGTGCCAGCAGCGGGCGGTACACCGGGGAGCTGTTTTTT
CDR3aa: CASSGRYTGELFF

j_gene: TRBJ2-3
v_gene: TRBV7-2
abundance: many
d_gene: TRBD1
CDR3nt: TGTGCCAGCAGCTTGGGGACAGGGGCAGATACGCAGTATTTT
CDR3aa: CASSLGTGADTQYF

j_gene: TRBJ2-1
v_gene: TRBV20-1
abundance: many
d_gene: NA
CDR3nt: TGCAGTGCGAGAGACAGGAGGAACCCCACAATTGTGCAGTTCTTC
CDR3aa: CSARDRRNPTIVQFF

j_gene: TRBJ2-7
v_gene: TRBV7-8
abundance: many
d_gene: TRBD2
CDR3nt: TGTGCCAGCAGCTGGGGGGGGTACGAGCAGTACTTC
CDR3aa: CASSWGGYEQYF

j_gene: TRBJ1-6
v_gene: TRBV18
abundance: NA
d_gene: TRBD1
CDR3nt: TGTGCCAGCTCACCACGGACAGGGGCGGATTCACCCCTCCACTTT
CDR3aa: CASSPRTGADSPLHF

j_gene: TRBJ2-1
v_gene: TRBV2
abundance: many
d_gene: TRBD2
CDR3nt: TGTGCCAGCAGTGAAGCTCGGCTAGCGGGAGCTAGTGAGCAGTTCTTC
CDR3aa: CASSEARLAGASEQFF

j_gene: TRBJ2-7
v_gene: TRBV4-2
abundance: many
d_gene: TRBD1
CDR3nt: TGTGCCAGCAGCCAAGGGGGGGACAGGGGCTCCGAGCAGTACTTC
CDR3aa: CASSQGGDRGSEQYF

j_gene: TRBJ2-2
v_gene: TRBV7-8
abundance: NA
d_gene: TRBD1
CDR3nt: TGTGCCAGCAGCCCGCGGACAGGGATCGGGGAGCTGTTTTTT
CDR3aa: CASSPRTGIGELFF

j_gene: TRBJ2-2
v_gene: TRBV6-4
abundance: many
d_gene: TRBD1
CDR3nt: TGTGCCAGCAGTGACGGACAGGGGGCCGGGGAGCTGTTTTTT
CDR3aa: CASSDGQGAGELFF

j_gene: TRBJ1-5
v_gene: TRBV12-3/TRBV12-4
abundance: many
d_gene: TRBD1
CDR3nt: TGTGCCAGCAGCCTGGACCGGGACAGGGGCCAGCCCCAGCATTTT
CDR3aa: CASSLDRDRGQPQHF

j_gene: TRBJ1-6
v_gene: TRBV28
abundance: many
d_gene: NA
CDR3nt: TGTGCCAGCAGAATCTACGGGGACGGGGCACCCCTCCACTTT
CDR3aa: CASRIYGDGAPLHF

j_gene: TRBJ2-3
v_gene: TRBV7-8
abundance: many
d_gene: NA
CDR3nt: TGTGCCAGCAGCTACGGTGGTACGCAGTATTTT
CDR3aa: CASSYGGTQYF

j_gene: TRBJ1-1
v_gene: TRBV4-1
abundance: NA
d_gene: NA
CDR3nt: TGCGCCAGCAGCCCCCGGGAGACAGGCGGCACTGAAGCTTTCTTT
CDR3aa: CASSPRETGGTEAFF

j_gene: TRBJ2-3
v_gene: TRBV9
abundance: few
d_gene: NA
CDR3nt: TGTGCCAGCAGCGTAGTCCTCGGGAGTAATAAAGATACGCAGTATTTT
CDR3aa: CASSVVLGSNKDTQYF

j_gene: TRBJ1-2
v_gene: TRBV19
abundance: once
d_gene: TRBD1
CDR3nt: TGTGCCAGTACCTTCGGACAGGGGGGTGGCTACACCTTC
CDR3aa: CASTFGQGGGYTF

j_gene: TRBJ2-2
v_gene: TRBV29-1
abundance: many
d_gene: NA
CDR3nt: TGCAGCGTCTGGCAGGGCGGCACCGGGGAGCTGTTTTTT
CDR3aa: CSVWQGGTGELFF

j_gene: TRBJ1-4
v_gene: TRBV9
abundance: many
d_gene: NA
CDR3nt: TGTGCCAGCAGCAATGGGGCAACTAATGAAAAACTGTTTTTT
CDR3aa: CASSNGATNEKLFF